This T cell receptor (beta chain) was captured in a study of blood T cell repertoires in COVID-19. Whole-study context: Donors in the United States, Italy and Spain gave samples during acute or convalescent COVID-19. The cDNA or gDNA used as material had been derived from T cells, B-cell-depleted T cells, or PBMCs.

In its sample, this clone was seen a few times. In the authors' workflow: Amplification with reference gene primers provided the estimates of nucleated cell counts. Sequencing was performed with immunoSEQ multiplex PCR; in TCRdb, only in-frame clones are kept and a portion is missing. V, J and clone size are those of that table, while D and trimming were read from the DNA. In the table there are 31,000 or so clones, 85% to 90% of which are singletons. The CDR3 consists of 14 residues. The V segment lost 7 bases and the J segment 6 bases; nucleotides outside the gene matches: 10. Germline V lookup: CDR1 SGHAT, CDR2 FQNNGV.

Sequencing was carried out using peripheral blood. The sequence was collected from a man older than 75 with acute or convalescent COVID-19. The chain couples TRBV11-2 to TRBJ1-1; 8 bases line up with TRBD1. In nucleotides, the CDR3 is TGTGCCAGCATCTCAGGGGGCTATGACTCTGAAGCTTTCTTT. Its protein product is CASISGGYDSEAFF.